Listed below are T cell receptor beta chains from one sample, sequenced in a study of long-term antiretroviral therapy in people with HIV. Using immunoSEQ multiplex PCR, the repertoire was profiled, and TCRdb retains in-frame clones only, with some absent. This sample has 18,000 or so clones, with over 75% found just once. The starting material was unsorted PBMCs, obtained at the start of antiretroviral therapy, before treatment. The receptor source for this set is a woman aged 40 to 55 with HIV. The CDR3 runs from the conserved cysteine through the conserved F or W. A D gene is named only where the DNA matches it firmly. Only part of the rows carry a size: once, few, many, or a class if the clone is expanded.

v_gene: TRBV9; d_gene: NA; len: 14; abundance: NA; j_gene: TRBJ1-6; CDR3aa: CASSVGGEGSPLHF; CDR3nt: TGTGCCAGCAGCGTAGGCGGGGAGGGATCACCCCTCCACTTT
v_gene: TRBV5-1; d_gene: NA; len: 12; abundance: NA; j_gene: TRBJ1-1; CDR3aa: CASSWGDTEAFF; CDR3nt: TGCGCCAGCAGCTGGGGAGACACTGAAGCTTTCTTT
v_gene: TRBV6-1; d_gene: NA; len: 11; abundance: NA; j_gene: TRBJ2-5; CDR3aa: CASSLSQTQYF; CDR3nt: TGTGCCAGCAGTCTATCACAGACCCAGTACTTC
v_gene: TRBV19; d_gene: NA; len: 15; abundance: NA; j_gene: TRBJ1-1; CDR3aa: CASSYGQQMNTEAFF; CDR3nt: TGTGCCAGTAGCTACGGACAGCAAATGAACACTGAAGCTTTCTTT
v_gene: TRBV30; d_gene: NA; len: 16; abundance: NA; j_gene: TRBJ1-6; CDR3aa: CAWSVSGMAFNSPLHF; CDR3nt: TGTGCCTGGAGTGTATCTGGCATGGCTTTTAATTCACCCCTCCACTTT
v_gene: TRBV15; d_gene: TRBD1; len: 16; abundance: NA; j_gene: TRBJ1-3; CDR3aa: CATSRDQGARGNTIYF; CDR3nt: TGTGCCACCAGCAGAGATCAGGGGGCAAGAGGAAACACCATATATTTT
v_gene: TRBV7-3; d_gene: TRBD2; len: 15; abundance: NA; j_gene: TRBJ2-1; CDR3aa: CASSLMSGGAYEQFF; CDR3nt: TGTGCCAGCAGCTTGATGAGCGGGGGGGCCTATGAGCAGTTCTTC
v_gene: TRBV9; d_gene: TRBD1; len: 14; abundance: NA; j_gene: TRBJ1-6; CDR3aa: CASSFRDRDSPLHF; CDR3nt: TGTGCCAGCAGCTTCCGGGACAGGGATTCACCCCTCCACTTT
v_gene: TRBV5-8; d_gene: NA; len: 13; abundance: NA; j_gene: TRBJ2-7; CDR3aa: CASIFRGGYEQYF; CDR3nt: TGTGCCAGCATTTTCAGGGGAGGCTACGAGCAGTACTTC
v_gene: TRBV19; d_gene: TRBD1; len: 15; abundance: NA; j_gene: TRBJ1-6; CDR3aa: CASSLGQGSNSPLHF; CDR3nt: TGTGCCAGTAGTTTGGGACAGGGGTCGAATTCACCCCTCCACTTT
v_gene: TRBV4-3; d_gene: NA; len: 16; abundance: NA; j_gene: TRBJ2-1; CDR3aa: CASSQAGAQRYNEQFF; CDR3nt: TGCGCCAGCAGCCAAGCAGGGGCCCAACGGTACAATGAGCAGTTCTTC
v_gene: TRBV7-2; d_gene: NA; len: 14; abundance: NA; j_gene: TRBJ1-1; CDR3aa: CASSLDPTWAEAFF; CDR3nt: TGTGCCAGCAGCTTAGACCCCACTTGGGCTGAAGCTTTCTTT
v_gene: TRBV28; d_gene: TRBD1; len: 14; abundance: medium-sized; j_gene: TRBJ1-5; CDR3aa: CASSLDRGRQPQHF; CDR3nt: TGTGCCAGCAGTTTAGACAGGGGGCGACAGCCCCAGCATTTT
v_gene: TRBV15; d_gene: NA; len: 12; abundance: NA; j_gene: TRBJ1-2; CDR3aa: CATSRDTHGYTF; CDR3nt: TGTGCCACCTCCCGGGACACCCATGGCTACACCTTC
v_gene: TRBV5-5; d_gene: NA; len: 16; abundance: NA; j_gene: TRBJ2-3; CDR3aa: CASSFGEVLRTDTQYF; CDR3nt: TGTGCCAGCAGCTTTGGGGAGGTACTTCGCACAGATACGCAGTATTTT
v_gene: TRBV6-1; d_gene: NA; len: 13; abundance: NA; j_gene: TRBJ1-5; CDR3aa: CASSEDGNQPQHF; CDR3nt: TGTGCCAGCAGTGAAGACGGAAATCAGCCCCAGCATTTT
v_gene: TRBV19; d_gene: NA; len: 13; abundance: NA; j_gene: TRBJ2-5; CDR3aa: CASSNRGVETQYF; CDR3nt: TGTGCCAGTAGTAACAGAGGGGTAGAGACCCAGTACTTC
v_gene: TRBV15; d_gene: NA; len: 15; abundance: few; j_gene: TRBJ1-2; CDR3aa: CATSVDSGGNYGYTF; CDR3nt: TGTGCCACCAGCGTAGACAGCGGAGGAAACTATGGCTACACCTTC
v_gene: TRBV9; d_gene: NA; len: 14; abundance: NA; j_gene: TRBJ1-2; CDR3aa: CASSVEFGGIGYTF; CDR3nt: TGTGCCAGCAGCGTTGAGTTTGGGGGGATCGGCTACACCTTC
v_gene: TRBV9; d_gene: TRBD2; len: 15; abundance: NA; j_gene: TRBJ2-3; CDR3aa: CASSVAGGPTDTQYF; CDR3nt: TGTGCCAGCAGCGTAGCGGGGGGGCCTACAGATACGCAGTATTTT
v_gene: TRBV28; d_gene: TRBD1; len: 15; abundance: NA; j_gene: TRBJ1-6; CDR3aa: CASSFPLTGDSPLHF; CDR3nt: TGTGCCAGCAGTTTTCCCCTGACAGGGGATTCACCCCTCCACTTT
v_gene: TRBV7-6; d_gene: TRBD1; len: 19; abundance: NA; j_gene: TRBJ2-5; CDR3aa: CASSLMSPSSTGGWETQYF; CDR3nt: TGTGCCAGCAGCTTAATGTCTCCCTCGTCGACAGGGGGATGGGAGACCCAGTACTTC
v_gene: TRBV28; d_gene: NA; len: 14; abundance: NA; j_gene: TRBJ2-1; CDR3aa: CASSHLGRVDEQFF; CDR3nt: TGTGCCAGCAGTCACCTGGGTCGCGTGGATGAGCAGTTCTTC
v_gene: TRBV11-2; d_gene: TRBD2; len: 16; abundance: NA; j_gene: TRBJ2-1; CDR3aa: CASSLDPSGGAGEQFF; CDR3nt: TGTGCCAGCAGCTTAGACCCTAGCGGGGGGGCAGGGGAGCAGTTCTTC
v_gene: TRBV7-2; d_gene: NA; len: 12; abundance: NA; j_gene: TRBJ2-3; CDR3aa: CASSLMTDTQYF; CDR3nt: TGTGCCAGCAGCTTAATGACAGATACGCAGTATTTT
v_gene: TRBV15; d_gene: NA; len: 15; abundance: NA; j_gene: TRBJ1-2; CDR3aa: CATSRDQEGKGGYTF; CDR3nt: TGTGCCACCAGCAGAGATCAAGAGGGGAAAGGTGGCTACACCTTC
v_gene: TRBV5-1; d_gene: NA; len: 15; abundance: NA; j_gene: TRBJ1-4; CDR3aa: CASSLVAGAGEKLFF; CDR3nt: TGCGCCAGCAGCTTGGTGGCGGGGGCAGGCGAAAAACTGTTTTTT
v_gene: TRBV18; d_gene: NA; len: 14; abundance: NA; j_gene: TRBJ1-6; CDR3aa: CASSPQGNNSPLHF; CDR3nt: TGTGCCAGCTCCCCCCAGGGGAATAATTCACCCCTCCACTTT